The rows below give T cell receptor beta chains drawn from one sample of a study of cytotoxic CD8 clonotypes in ibrutinib-treated CLL. Some clones are missing from TCRdb's copy, which holds only in-frame ones; the method was immunoSEQ multiplex PCR. The sample lists some 84,000 clones; just over 85% were seen once. Sequenced here: PBMCs, sampled before ibrutinib treatment. The receptors come from a human donor with chronic lymphocytic leukemia. Each CDR3 is given with its conserved first and last residue. Each record gives: V gene, clone size, J gene, CDR3 length, D gene, CDR3 protein, CDR3 DNA. A D gene is named only where the DNA matches it firmly. Expanded clones get a size class; other rows say once, few or many, or leave the size out.

TRBV7-6,NA,TRBJ2-1,16,NA,CASSLVSSGTYNEQFF,TGTGCCAGCAGCTTAGTTTCAAGCGGAACCTACAATGAGCAGTTCTTC
TRBV7-8,once,TRBJ2-1,19,TRBD2,CASSLHHQASGSPNNEQFF,TGTGCCAGCAGCTTACATCATCAGGCTAGCGGGAGTCCCAACAATGAGCAGTTCTTC
TRBV1,NA,TRBJ2-4,13,NA,CTNQGAAKNIQYF,TGCACCAATCAGGGGGCGGCCAAAAACATTCAGTACTTC
TRBV5-1,NA,TRBJ2-1,13,TRBD1,CASSLARGNEQFF,TGCGCCAGCAGCTTGGCCAGGGGGAATGAGCAGTTCTTC
TRBV11-2,NA,TRBJ2-1,16,NA,CASSLRWEALYNEQFF,TGTGCCAGCAGCTTAAGGTGGGAGGCCCTCTACAATGAGCAGTTCTTC
TRBV4-3,NA,TRBJ2-3,14,NA,CASSVRGVADTQYF,TGCGCCAGCAGTGTCAGAGGAGTTGCAGATACGCAGTATTTT
TRBV11-3,NA,TRBJ2-7,13,NA,CASSPRTGYEQYF,TGTGCCAGCAGCCCACGGACGGGCTACGAGCAGTACTTC
TRBV4-1,NA,TRBJ2-7,16,TRBD1,CASSLAVDRNTYEQYF,TGCGCCAGCAGCCTTGCGGTGGACAGGAACACCTACGAGCAGTACTTC
TRBV28,NA,TRBJ1-1,14,NA,CASSFGPGDTEAFF,TGTGCCAGCAGTTTTGGCCCCGGGGACACTGAAGCTTTCTTT
TRBV29-1,NA,TRBJ2-7,13,NA,CSVETQPSYEQYF,TGCAGCGTTGAAACACAGCCCTCCTACGAGCAGTACTTC
TRBV19,NA,TRBJ1-4,16,NA,CASTLESGESREKLFF,TGTGCCAGTACCCTCGAAAGCGGGGAAAGTCGTGAAAAACTGTTTTTT
TRBV7-2,NA,TRBJ2-7,15,NA,CASSFLDPFAYEQYF,TGTGCCAGCAGCTTCCTTGACCCGTTCGCCTACGAGCAGTACTTC
TRBV11-2,NA,TRBJ2-1,16,TRBD2,CASSRRLAGGFNEQFF,TGTGCCAGCAGCCGAAGACTAGCGGGCGGGTTCAATGAGCAGTTCTTC
TRBV15,large,TRBJ2-3,22,TRBD2,CATSTGRCKVRERLAVTDTQYF,TGTGCCACCAGCACAGGAAGGTGCAAAGTGCGTGAGAGGCTAGCGGTCACAGATACGCAGTATTTT
TRBV11-2,NA,TRBJ1-2,16,NA,CASSLRQQGQGYGYTF,TGTGCCAGCAGCTTACGTCAACAGGGACAAGGCTATGGCTACACCTTC
TRBV19,few,TRBJ1-2,11,NA,CASRQNYGYTF,TGTGCCAGTAGGCAGAACTATGGCTACACCTTC
TRBV9,NA,TRBJ2-3,15,TRBD2,CASSVSLAVTDTQYF,TGTGCCAGCAGCGTATCACTAGCGGTCACAGATACGCAGTATTTT
TRBV5-4,NA,TRBJ2-3,16,TRBD1,CASSSPRTGYTDTQYF,TGTGCCAGCAGCTCGCCTAGGACAGGATACACAGATACGCAGTATTTT
TRBV19,NA,TRBJ2-7,13,NA,CASSKQGSYEQYF,TGTGCCAGTAGTAAACAGGGATCCTACGAGCAGTACTTC
TRBV7-7,NA,TRBJ2-1,14,NA,CASSSIGQNNEQFF,TGTGCCAGCAGCTCAATCGGACAGAACAATGAGCAGTTCTTC
TRBV13,once,TRBJ1-5,13,NA,CASSFGSNQPQHF,TGTGCCAGCAGCTTTGGGAGCAATCAGCCCCAGCATTTT
TRBV5-4,few,TRBJ1-2,17,NA,CASSLRGSRVRSYGYTF,TGTGCCAGCAGCTTGAGAGGGTCCAGGGTTCGGAGCTATGGCTACACCTTC
TRBV4-1,NA,TRBJ2-1,20,TRBD2,CASSQALRLAGGRVRNEQFF,TGCGCCAGCAGCCAAGCCCTAAGACTAGCGGGAGGGAGGGTACGGAATGAGCAGTTCTTC
TRBV7-2,NA,TRBJ2-3,15,NA,CASSPDSRGTDTQYF,TGTGCCAGCAGCCCTGACTCCAGGGGTACAGATACGCAGTATTTT
TRBV30,NA,TRBJ2-5,16,NA,CAWSSPRRGIQETQYF,TGTGCCTGGAGTAGTCCCCGCCGGGGTATCCAAGAGACCCAGTACTTC
TRBV7-9,NA,TRBJ1-3,15,NA,CASSKPGNSGNTIYF,TGTGCCAGCAGCAAGCCAGGAAACTCTGGAAACACCATATATTTT
TRBV6-6,NA,TRBJ2-3,15,TRBD2,CASSTGTSETDTQYF,TGTGCCAGCAGTACCGGGACTAGTGAGACAGATACGCAGTATTTT
TRBV5-5,NA,TRBJ2-3,17,TRBD2,CASSLGMASGGADTQYF,TGTGCCAGCAGCTTGGGTATGGCTAGCGGGGGGGCAGATACGCAGTATTTT
TRBV21-1,NA,TRBJ2-7,14,NA,CASSNIGDFYEQYF,TGTGCCAGCAGCAATATAGGGGACTTCTACGAGCAGTACTTC
TRBV28,once,TRBJ2-2,15,NA,CASSLTTANTGELFF,TGTGCCAGCAGTCTCACGACAGCCAACACCGGGGAGCTGTTTTTT
TRBV28,NA,TRBJ2-7,16,TRBD2,CASSFTRLAAAYEQYF,TGTGCCAGCAGTTTTACCCGACTAGCGGCCGCGTACGAGCAGTACTTC
TRBV28,NA,TRBJ1-5,14,NA,CASSLWAGNQPQHF,TGTGCCAGCAGTTTATGGGCAGGCAATCAGCCCCAGCATTTT